These 15 T cell receptor beta chains came from one sample sequenced in a study of blood T cell repertoires in COVID-19. Only in-frame clones appear in the TCRdb table, and some are missing; sequencing was by immunoSEQ multiplex PCR. The sample records some 14,000 clones, approximately 83% being singletons. Material for sequencing was peripheral blood. The receptors shown here come from a human donor in a cohort sampled during active COVID-19.

The chain has TRBV19 and TRBJ1-4; D call uncertain. Germline lookup yields CDR1 LNHDA and CDR2 SQIVND (reference sequence). The CDR3 covers 11 residues. Trimming shortened V by 3 bases and J by 8 bases, and 4 bases separated the two germline ends. The CDR3 spells CASSIEEKLFF. The DNA of the CDR3 is TGTGCCAGTAGTATTGAGGAAAAACTGTTTTTT.

V gene TRBV19 combines with J gene TRBJ1-5; TRBD1 matches at 10 bases. There are 12 residues in the CDR3. In germline, CDR1 is LNHDA, CDR2 SQIVND (reference sequence). V shed 9 bases, J shed 10 bases, and the junction held 6 bases outside the gene matches. The CDR3 region is CASRTGGKPQHF. The CDR3 nucleotides read TGTGCCAGCCGGACAGGGGGGAAACCCCAGCATTTT.

V is TRBV19 and J is TRBJ1-4; 9 nucleotides match TRBD1. This CDR3 comprises 14 residues. Germline CDR1 reads LNHDA; CDR2 reads SQIVND (reference sequence). The J segment lost 8 bases and the V segment lost 6 bases, leaving 7 bases of the junction unmatched. The CDR3 coding sequence is TGTGCCAGTAGCCAGGACAGGGGAGGAGAAAAACTGTTTTTT. It is translated as CASSQDRGGEKLFF.

The J gene is TRBJ2-7, the V gene TRBV25-1; 9 nucleotides align to TRBD1. Per germline, CDR1 MGHDK and CDR2 SYGVNS. The CDR3 loop spans 14 amino acids. V gave up 11 bases and J gave up 3 bases; unmatched junction bases: 11. CDR3 DNA sequence: TGTGCCGGTTTTATTCGGGACAGGGTCTACGAGCAGTACTTC. Encoded protein: CAGFIRDRVYEQYF.

The gene calls are TRBV7-6 and TRBJ2-5; 7 nucleotides agree with TRBD2. Germline V gives CDR1 SGHVS, CDR2 FNYEAQ. Trimming cost V 5 bases and J 6 bases; bases outside gene matches: 12. CDR3 length equals 15 residues. This CDR3 is CASSPLSGGRQTQYF. In nucleotides, the CDR3 is TGTGCCAGCAGCCCTCTTTCGGGCGGGAGACAGACCCAGTACTTC.

The chain employs TRBV5-6 and TRBJ2-1; 10 bases agree with TRBD1. Germline trimming cut 4 bases from V and 4 bases from J; bases unmatched to any gene: 5. This CDR3 has 15 amino acids. Germline lookup yields CDR1 SGHDT and CDR2 YYEEEE. DNA for the CDR3: TGTGCCAGCAGCCAGGGACAGGGGAAGTACAATGAGCAGTTCTTC. Its translation is CASSQGQGKYNEQFF.

The V call is TRBV21-1, the J call TRBJ2-5; the table's D call, TRBD2, has no DNA check behind it. TRBV21-1 is a listed pseudogene. This CDR3 region has 16 residues. Here the CDR3 DNA reads TGTGCCAGCAGCCCGGGGACTAGCGGGAGGGCTGAGACCCAGTACTTC. Translated: CASSPGTSGRAETQYF.

In this sample, this clone turned up a few times. The J gene is TRBJ2-7, the V gene TRBV11-2; D is possibly TRBD2 (6 bases). The CDR3 has 13 residues. V was shortened by 4 bases and J by 3 bases, with 10 bases between the two germline ends. Germline V CDR1 and CDR2: SGHAT, FQNNGV. CDR3 DNA sequence: TGTGCCAGCAGCTGGGAGGCCAGCTACGAGCAGTACTTC. It encodes CASSWEASYEQYF.

A single count supports this clone. The chain couples TRBV12-5 to TRBJ2-3; 7 bases are a match to TRBD1. The V gene end was trimmed by 0 bases and the J gene end by 3 bases; junction bases not matched to a gene: 6. This CDR3 contains 16 residues. Germline CDR1 and CDR2: LGHNT and FRNRAP. CDR3 region: CASGLVLTGRTDTQYF. The DNA of the CDR3 is TGTGCTAGTGGTTTGGTACTGACAGGGAGAACAGATACGCAGTATTTT.

The chain has TRBV29-1 and TRBJ2-1, with 13 bases fitting TRBD2. With 4 bases clipped from V and 7 bases from J, the junction kept 10 bases outside the gene matches. CDR3 size: 16 residues. From germline, CDR1 is SQVTM and CDR2 ANQGSEA. CDR3 loop: CSVVPGLAGRKNEQFF. CDR3 coding DNA: TGCAGCGTTGTCCCGGGACTAGCGGGACGGAAGAATGAGCAGTTCTTC.

The chain recombines TRBV3-1 (or the pseudogene TRBV3-2) with TRBJ1-1; D is uncertain. The CDR3 totals 14 residues. Germline assignment: CDR1 LGHDT and CDR2 YNNKEL (reference sequence). Trimming cost V 6 bases and J 5 bases, with 16 bases left between them. CDR3 coding DNA: TGTGCCAGCAGGAGACGAGGGCGCGGAACTGAAGCTTTCTTT. Translating it yields CASRRRGRGTEAFF.

CDR3 amino acids: CASRAGPLYEKLFF. CDR3 nucleotides: TGTGCCAGCAGGGCGGGGCCACTCTATGAAAAACTGTTTTTT. The chain combines TRBV27 with TRBJ1-4; tentatively, D is TRBD1 (5 bases). The CDR3 is 14 residues long. Trimming shortened V by 6 bases and J by 6 bases, and 14 bases separated the two germline ends. Germline CDR1 reads MNHEY; CDR2 reads SMNVEV (reference sequence).

This clone was observed a handful of times. The chain uses TRBV11-1 and TRBJ2-3; D not resolved. Per the germline V gene, CDR1 is SGHAT and CDR2 is FQDESV (reference sequence). CDR3 length: 15 amino acids. Trimming cost V 1 base and J 2 bases, with 10 bases left between them. For the CDR3, the DNA is TGTGCCAGCAGCTTAGTAGGAGTGATCACAGATACGCAGTATTTT. Translated: CASSLVGVITDTQYF.

J is TRBJ2-1 and V is TRBV4-3, with D perhaps TRBD2 (6 bases). This CDR3 has 15 residues. Trimming shortened V by 0 bases and J by 0 bases, and 6 bases separated the two germline ends. Germline assignment: CDR1 LGHNA and CDR2 YSLEER. Here the CDR3 reads CASSQDSGSYNEQFF. The CDR3 DNA sequence: TGCGCCAGCAGCCAAGATAGCGGCTCCTACAATGAGCAGTTCTTC.

The chain employs TRBV5-1 and TRBJ2-2; no definite D call. Deletions cut 0 bases from V and 7 bases from J, with 10 bases between. The CDR3 length is 14 residues. Looked up from germline, CDR1 is SGHRS and CDR2 is YFSETQ. CDR3 protein: CASSLATGGGELFF. CDR3 DNA: TGCGCCAGCAGCTTGGCCACGGGTGGCGGGGAGCTGTTTTTT.